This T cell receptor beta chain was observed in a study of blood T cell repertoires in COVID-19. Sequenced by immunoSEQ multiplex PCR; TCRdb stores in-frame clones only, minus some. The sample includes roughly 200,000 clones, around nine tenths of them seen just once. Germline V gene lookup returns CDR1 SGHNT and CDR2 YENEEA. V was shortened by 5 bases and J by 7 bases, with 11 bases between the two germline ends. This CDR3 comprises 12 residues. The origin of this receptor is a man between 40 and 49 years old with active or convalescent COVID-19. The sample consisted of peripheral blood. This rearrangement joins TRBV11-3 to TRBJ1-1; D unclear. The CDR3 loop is CASSRHGDEAFF. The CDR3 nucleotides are TGTGCCAGCAGCCGCCACGGGGATGAAGCTTTCTTT.